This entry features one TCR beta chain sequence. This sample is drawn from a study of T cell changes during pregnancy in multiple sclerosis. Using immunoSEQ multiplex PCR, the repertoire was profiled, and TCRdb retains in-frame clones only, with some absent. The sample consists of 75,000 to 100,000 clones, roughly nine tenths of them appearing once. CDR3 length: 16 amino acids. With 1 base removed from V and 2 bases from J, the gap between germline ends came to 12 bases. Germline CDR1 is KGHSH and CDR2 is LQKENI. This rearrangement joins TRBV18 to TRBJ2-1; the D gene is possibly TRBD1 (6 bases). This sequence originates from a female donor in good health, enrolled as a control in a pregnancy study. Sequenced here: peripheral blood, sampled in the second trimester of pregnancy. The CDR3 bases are TGTGCCAGCTCACCACAGGAATCAGGGGCCTACAATGAGCAGTTCTTC. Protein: CASSPQESGAYNEQFF.